This T cell receptor (beta chain) was captured by sequencing in a study of T cell responses to AZD1222 COVID-19 vaccine (dated by TCRdb to the early 2020s). Notes on the research overall: TCR sequencing was performed for about 240 trial participants, of whom about 200 were given two doses of AZD1222 and approximately 25 were given two doses of MenACWY control vaccine. Enrollment into the trials was organized by age into subgroups of 18-55, 56-69 and 70-plus years, and those subgroups contained about 150, 27 and 61 TCR-sequenced participants, respectively. Findings and caveats that apply to the study as a whole: The 56-69-year group was small, and its depth increase did not reach significance, likely because of low power. Because no samples from the day 14 peak response were available, repertoires could be characterized only after the peak T cell response. Only five to seven AZD1222 recipients were SARS-CoV-2 seropositive at baseline, limiting conclusions about previously exposed vaccinees. Most participants were white British and females outnumbered males, and the authors suggested that clonal diversity may have been underestimated. The whole spike protein was spanned by vaccine-associated CD4 TCRs, and dominant responses were seen in regions 160-218 and 743-854. A significant rise in spike-specific TCR breadth and depth was observed after two AZD1222 doses relative to day 0 and relative to MenACWY recipients. Epitopes outside the regions mutated in the B.1.351 and B.1.1.7 variants were reportedly recognized by nearly half of the unique spike-specific TCRs.

The CDR3 regions of human TCRbeta chains were analyzed by immunosequencing. Regarding the original processing steps: Repertoire TCRs were matched against a reference library of SARS-CoV-2-specific TCRs generated with the MIRA antigen-specificity platform. Breadth meant the fraction of unique TCRs that were SARS-CoV-2-associated, whereas depth meant the fraction of total T cells that were SARS-CoV-2-associated. Using the MIRA data, each spike-specific TCR was assigned both to the spike region to which the TCR was reactive and to a CD4 or CD8 class. Log10-transformed breadth and depth values were compared by one-way ANOVA with Sidak's multiple comparisons tests. The table comes from immuneACCESS by way of TCRdb, which keeps in-frame sequences with V and J called. Part of the clones is missing from these tables; in studies checked, under half for an unresolved V gene and the rest for unknown reasons. D and trimming were read from the DNA, whereas the V and J calls and clone size are those reported in that table. Present in this sample are about 84,000 clones, approximately 83% of which were seen just once. The top ten clones comprise 10% of the sample.

What the time point label conveys for this sample: about 28 days (+/-7) after the second vaccine dose. AZD1222 recipients whose second dose came at about 4 weeks and those whose second dose came at about 12 weeks were combined into one group, since spike-specific TCR depth and breadth did not differ between the two schedules. Samples from vaccinated people were obtained from the UK trials COV001 and COV002, which included a single-blind randomized controlled phase 2/3 trial of AZD1222 (ChAdOx1 nCoV-19) in healthy adults. For TCRbeta chain sequencing, PBMC samples were collected from trial participants at day 0 and at day 28 after the second dose. To note about this clone: There is no known antigen for this receptor. It has no much larger one-base neighbor in the sample; base qualities were not kept.

This TCR was recovered from an adult who received the AZD1222 COVID-19 vaccine. Sequenced material: peripheral blood, taken 28 days after the second AZD1222 dose.

CDR3 protein: CSVEGGAGLNEQFF. The nucleotides read TGCAGCGTTGAAGGGGGAGCGGGGTTAAATGAGCAGTTCTTC. The chain is assembled from TRBV29-1 and TRBJ2-1; 7 central bases correspond to TRBD2. Including the terminal cysteine and phenylalanine, the CDR3 comprises 14 residues. The retained sequence is limited to the CDR3, 42 bases, with the frame set at the first base. Looking up the germline V gene yields CDR1 SQVTM and CDR2 ANQGSEA. V is trimmed back by 1 base and J by 7 bases, and the junction contains 7 bases that no gene match accounts for.